The rows below give T cell receptor beta chains drawn from one sample of a study of T cell responses to AZD1222 COVID-19 vaccine. TCRdb's copy holds only in-frame clones and misses some; the assay was immunoSEQ multiplex PCR. The sample carries 90,000 to 120,000 clones, around 90% recorded once. The sample was peripheral blood, taken on day 0 of AZD1222 vaccination. The receptor set was obtained from an adult in good health. Each CDR3 is given with its conserved first and last residue. D genes are given only for firm matches. For some rows the clone size is stated as once, few or many, or as a class when expanded; others skip it.

DNA: TGTGCCAGCAGTTCCACGCGCACTGAAGCTTTCTTT
CDR3: CASSSTRTEAFF
D: -
length: 12
J: TRBJ1-1
V: TRBV28
size: -

DNA: TGTGCCAGCTCCGGACCTTGGGGGCAGTATTTT
CDR3: CASSGPWGQYF
D: -
length: 11
J: TRBJ2-3
V: TRBV28
size: -

DNA: TGTGCCAGCAAGGAGGCTTACTATGGCTACACCTTC
CDR3: CASKEAYYGYTF
D: -
length: 12
J: TRBJ1-2
V: TRBV19
size: -

DNA: TGTGCCAGCAGCTTAGCGACGGGAGCGGGCAATCAGCCCCAGCATTTT
CDR3: CASSLATGAGNQPQHF
D: -
length: 16
J: TRBJ1-5
V: TRBV7-2
size: -

DNA: TGTGCCAGCAGCCACCGGGACAGGGGTCTTGGCTACACCTTC
CDR3: CASSHRDRGLGYTF
D: TRBD1
length: 14
J: TRBJ1-2
V: TRBV7-2
size: -

DNA: TGTGCCAGCAGCTTGGGACCTTACGGGAATCAGCCCCAGCATTTT
CDR3: CASSLGPYGNQPQHF
D: -
length: 15
J: TRBJ1-5
V: TRBV5-4
size: few

DNA: TGTGCCTTGGACAGGGATCCCTACGAGCAGTACTTC
CDR3: CALDRDPYEQYF
D: TRBD1
length: 12
J: TRBJ2-7
V: TRBV30
size: -

DNA: TGTGCCAGCAGCTTAGCGGGCGGGGCTGGCAATCAGCCCCAGCATTTT
CDR3: CASSLAGGAGNQPQHF
D: -
length: 16
J: TRBJ1-5
V: TRBV7-9
size: -

DNA: TGCAGCGTGACATCCGCCGGGAGGGCCTATGAGCAGTTCTTC
CDR3: CSVTSAGRAYEQFF
D: TRBD2
length: 14
J: TRBJ2-1
V: TRBV29-1
size: -

DNA: TGTGCCAGCAGTCCGCCGGGCCGCCGGTCCCAGCATTTT
CDR3: CASSPPGRRSQHF
D: -
length: 13
J: TRBJ1-5
V: TRBV12-3/TRBV12-4
size: -

DNA: TGCGCCAGCAGCTTGCTGGGAACGGATGAAAAACTGTTTTTT
CDR3: CASSLLGTDEKLFF
D: -
length: 14
J: TRBJ1-4
V: TRBV5-1
size: few

DNA: TGTGCCAGCAGTTGGGACAGGGATTATGGCTACACCTTC
CDR3: CASSWDRDYGYTF
D: TRBD1
length: 13
J: TRBJ1-2
V: TRBV6-6
size: once

DNA: TGTGCCAGCAATAAGAGACAGGGGAACACCGGGGAGCTGTTTTTT
CDR3: CASNKRQGNTGELFF
D: TRBD1
length: 15
J: TRBJ2-2
V: TRBV3-1/TRBV3-2
size: -

DNA: TGCGCCAGCAGCTTCAATTTACCGGGCCGGAGATCTGGGGCCAACGTCCTGACTTTC
CDR3: CASSFNLPGRRSGANVLTF
D: -
length: 19
J: TRBJ2-6
V: TRBV5-1
size: -

DNA: TGTGCCAGCAGCCGCGTGAGCGACTCCTACGAGCAGTACTTC
CDR3: CASSRVSDSYEQYF
D: -
length: 14
J: TRBJ2-7
V: TRBV5-4
size: few